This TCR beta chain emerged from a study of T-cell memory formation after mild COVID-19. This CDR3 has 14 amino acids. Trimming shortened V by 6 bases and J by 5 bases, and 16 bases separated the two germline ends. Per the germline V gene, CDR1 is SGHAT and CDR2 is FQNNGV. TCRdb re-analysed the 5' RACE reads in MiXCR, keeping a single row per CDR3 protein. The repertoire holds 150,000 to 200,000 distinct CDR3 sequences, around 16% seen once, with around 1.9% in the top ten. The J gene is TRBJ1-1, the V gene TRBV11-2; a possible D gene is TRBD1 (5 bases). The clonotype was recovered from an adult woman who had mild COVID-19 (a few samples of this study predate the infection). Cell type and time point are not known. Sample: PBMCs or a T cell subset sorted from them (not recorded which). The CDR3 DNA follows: TGTGCCAGCAGACGACTGCAGGGCCGAACTGAAGCTTTCTTT. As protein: CASRRLQGRTEAFF.